This paragraph covers one T cell receptor (beta chain) sequence. The data were obtained in a study of T cells in localized non-small cell lung cancer. CDR3 length equals 13 residues. Germline assignment: CDR1 MGHRA and CDR2 YSYEKL. The V gene end was trimmed by 2 bases and the J gene end by 5 bases; junction bases not matched to a gene: 1. Using immunoSEQ multiplex PCR, the repertoire was profiled, and TCRdb retains in-frame clones only, with some absent. The sample has 65,000 to 90,000 clones, over 70% seen once. The chain recombines TRBV4-1 with TRBJ2-7, with 9 bases lining up with TRBD1. Specimen: PBMCs, collected before any cancer treatment. The TCR comes from a man aged 40 to 70 with stage II squamous cell lung carcinoma. CDR3 residues: CASSQWTGDEQYF. The CDR3 DNA sequence: TGCGCCAGCAGCCAATGGACAGGGGACGAGCAGTACTTC.